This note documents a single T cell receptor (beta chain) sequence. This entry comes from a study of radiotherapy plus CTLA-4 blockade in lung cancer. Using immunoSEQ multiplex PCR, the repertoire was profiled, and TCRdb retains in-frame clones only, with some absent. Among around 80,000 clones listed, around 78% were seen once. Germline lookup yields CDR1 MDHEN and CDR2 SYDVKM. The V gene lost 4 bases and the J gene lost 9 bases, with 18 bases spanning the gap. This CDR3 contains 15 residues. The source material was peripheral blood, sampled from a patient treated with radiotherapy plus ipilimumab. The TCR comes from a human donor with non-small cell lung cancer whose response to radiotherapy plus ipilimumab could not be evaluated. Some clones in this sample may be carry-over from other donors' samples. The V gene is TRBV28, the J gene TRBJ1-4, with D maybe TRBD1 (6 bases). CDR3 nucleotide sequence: TGTGCCAGCAGTTCTTCCAGGGGCCCGAGAAAAAAACTGTTTTTT. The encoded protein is CASSSSRGPRKKLFF.